This T cell receptor (beta chain) was documented in a study of T-cell memory formation after mild COVID-19. Study results and limitations: Contracting clones localized mainly to CM and EM when CD4+ and mainly to EMRA when CD8+. A balance of CD4 and CD8 characterized clones contracting day 15 to 85, whereas later expanders leaned CD4+. That cross-reactive memory joined was suggested by some responding clones appearing in pre-infection memory.

5'RACE with constant-segment primers yielded barcoded, UMI-tagged TCR alpha and TCR beta cDNA libraries. TCRdb ran MiXCR on the 5' RACE reads and lists one entry per CDR3 protein. The table lists around 200,000 distinct CDR3 sequences, approximately 30% of them singletons, with approximately 10% in the top ten. Comments on this clonotype: Its antigen is as yet unknown.

The sequence came from an adult woman who had mild COVID-19 (a few samples of this study predate the infection). Cell type and time point are not known. The sequenced sample consisted of PBMCs or a T cell subset sorted from them (not recorded which).

CDR3 bases: TGCGCCAGCAGCCAGACAGGGGGCGGGCATCAGCCCCAGCATTTT. Its translation is CASSQTGGGHQPQHF. This rearrangement joins TRBV4-3 to TRBJ1-5; 10 positions match TRBD1. The CDR3 extends over 15 amino acids. V was pared by 3 bases and J by 5 bases, with 4 bases of the junction left unmatched. Germline assignment: CDR1 LGHNA and CDR2 YSLEER.